This passage covers 17 T cell receptor beta chains from one sample sequenced in a study of tumor-infiltrating lymphocytes in oesophageal squamous cell carcinoma. TCRdb called the PCR reads again in MiXCR, with one record for every CDR3 protein. The table shows 13,000 to 15,000 distinct CDR3 sequences, with over 40% occurring only once. The sample comprised blood. The receptors come from a male donor with esophageal squamous cell carcinoma.

For this clonotype: This may be a read error, as it is one base from a much larger clone. The chain links TRBV27 to TRBJ2-3, with a tentative D call TRBD2 (5 bases). Between the trimmed V and J ends, which lost 6 bases and 14 bases, there was a span of 21 bases. The CDR3 runs 13 residues. Germline assignment: CDR1 MNHEY and CDR2 SMNVEV (reference sequence). CDR3 loop: CASSSLVTGELYF. The CDR3 DNA follows: TGTGCCAGCAGCAGCCTCGTGACCGGGGAGCTGTATTTT.

This clonotype was seen just once. The CDR3 is CASSLYGLAGPEGGNEQFF. CDR3 sequence (DNA): TGTGCCAGCAGCTTATATGGACTAGCGGGACCCGAGGGAGGGAATGAGCAGTTCTTC. The gene calls are TRBV7-3 and TRBJ2-5; 12 bases are a match to TRBD2. The DNA end is a closer match to TRBJ2-1, so the J assignment may be wrong. Germline-derived CDR1 and CDR2 are SGHTA and FQGTGA. The CDR3 spans 19 residues.

The chain recombines TRBV6-1 with TRBJ2-3; D not certain. The CDR3 extends over 14 amino acids. Looked up from germline, CDR1 is MNHNS and CDR2 is SASEGT. Trimming removed 1 base from V and 7 bases from J, with 12 bases in between. CDR3 nucleotide sequence: TGTGCCAGCAGTGAAGAACCTAGATCAAATACGCAGTATTTT. Its translation: CASSEEPRSNTQYF.

This clonotype was detected ten times or more. As the CDR3 is not closed by the conserved phenylalanine or tryptophan, this likely results from a read error. No DNA is shown, since the ends of the CDR3 on it are uncertain; the CDR3 is the one TCRdb lists. The chain couples TRBV7-8 to TRBJ2-1; TRBD1 reflects the table's D call only, with no check against the DNA. Germline CDR1 SGHVS, CDR2 FQNEAQ. The CDR3 has 15 amino acids, counting both end residues. This CDR3 is CASSDDREHGYTFGS.

Remarks on this clonotype: A much larger clone lies a single base off, so this may be a read error. The chain recombines TRBV19 with TRBJ2-1; unclear D gene. This CDR3 has 12 amino acids. V lost 5 bases, J lost 13 bases, and 15 bases lay in between. Looked up from germline, CDR1 is LNHDA and CDR2 is SQIVND (reference sequence). CDR3 coding DNA: TGTGCCAGTAGTCAAGCCCAAGAGACCCAGTTCTTC. It is translated as CASSQAQETQFF.

V usage is TRBV10-1 and J usage is TRBJ2-1; D not certain. The DNA end is a closer match to TRBJ2-5, so the J assignment may be wrong. From germline, CDR1 is WNHNN and CDR2 SYGVQD (reference sequence). The length of the CDR3 is 13 residues. The CDR3 nucleotides are TGCGCCAGCAGTGAGTTGGAGTGGGAGACCCAGTACTTC. The encoded protein is CASSELEWETQYF.

The chain joins TRBV7-6 to TRBJ2-3, with unresolved D. The J call may be mistaken, given a closer DNA end match to TRBJ1-2. The CDR3 loop spans 14 amino acids. Germline lookup yields CDR1 SGHVS and CDR2 FNYEAQ. Here the CDR3 reads CASSLPAPGHGYTF. The DNA for the CDR3 is TGTGCCAGCAGCTTACCCGCCCCCGGGCACGGCTACACCTTC.

This chain joins TRBV9 and TRBJ2-7; weak D call: TRBD2 (6 bases). Deletions cut 3 bases from V and 7 bases from J, with 20 bases between. This CDR3 spans 15 amino acids. Germline V CDR1 and CDR2: SGDLS, YYNGEE. CDR3 amino acids: CASSEGLGSYNEQYF. Written as DNA, the CDR3 is TGTGCCAGCAGCGAGGGACTGGGCTCCTACAATGAGCAGTACTTC. Full variable domain (rest looked up from reference TRBV9 and TRBJ2-7): DSGVTQTPKHLITATGQRVTLRCSPRSGDLSVYWYQQSLDQGLQFLIQYYNGEERAKGNILERFSAQQFPDLHSELNLSSLELGDSALYFCASSEGLGSYNEQYFGPGTRLTVT.

The V call is TRBV28, the J call TRBJ2-1, with 8 bases lining up with TRBD2. After removal of 10 bases from V and 7 bases from J, the junction contained 9 bases not matched to a gene. Germline V gives CDR1 MDHEN, CDR2 SYDVKM. This CDR3 region has 13 residues. The CDR3 coding sequence is TGTGCCACCCGGGTAGCGGGACGTAATGAGCAGTTCTTC. Translation gives CATRVAGRNEQFF.

V gene TRBV11-2 combines with J gene TRBJ2-3; a possible D gene is TRBD1 (5 bases). Germline CDR1 and CDR2: SGHAT and FQNNGV. The CDR3 extends over 14 amino acids. Trimming stripped 5 bases from V and 2 bases from J, with 11 bases between. CDR3 sequence (DNA): TGTGCCAGCAGCATATCAGGGTTCACAGATACGCAGTATTTT. Translated, it gives CASSISGFTDTQYF.

This clonotype is categorized as medium-sized. This chain connects TRBV12-3 or TRBV12-4 to TRBJ2-1; maybe TRBD2 (6 bases). V lost 4 bases and J lost 8, with 18 bases in between. CDR3 length: 15 amino acids. The CDR3 here is CASSSAGTGVHEQFF. In DNA, the CDR3 is TGTGCCAGCAGTTCGGCCGGGACGGGGGTCCATGAGCAGTTCTTC.

This clonotype was observed at least ten times. The chain employs TRBV27 and TRBJ2-3, with 12 bases fitting TRBD1. This CDR3 is 18 amino acids long. J gave up 5 bases and V 1 base, and 10 bases lay outside the gene matches. CDR1 is MNHEY and CDR2 is SMNVEV in the germline V gene (reference sequence). CDR3 DNA sequence: TGTGCCAGCAGTTTATTCGAACCGGGACAGGGGGCAATAGATACGCAGTATTTT. It translates to CASSLFEPGQGAIDTQYF.

This clonotype was counted between two and nine times. The chain recombines TRBV7-2 with TRBJ2-3; no definite D call. The tail of the sequence fits TRBJ2-7 better, so the J call may be wrong. This CDR3 is 13 amino acids long. The germline gives CDR1 SGHTA, CDR2 FQGNSA. The CDR3 region is CASRPPGVPEQYF. CDR3 DNA sequence: TGTGCCAGCAGGCCACCTGGAGTTCCCGAGCAGTACTTC.

The chain carries TRBV3-1 and TRBJ2-3; tentative D call: TRBD1 (6 bases). The end of the DNA fits TRBJ2-5 better, so the J call may be wrong. The CDR3 extends over 15 amino acids. Germline V CDR1 and CDR2: LGHDT, YNNKEL (reference sequence). DNA for the CDR3: TGTGCCAGCAGCCCGCGACAGGTGATGGAGGAGACCCAGTACTTC. Translation gives CASSPRQVMEETQYF.

This clonotype was counted only a few times. CDR3 nucleotides: TGTGCCAGCAGCTTCGGGACTACGGCTTACAATGAGCAGTTCTTC. Protein product: CASSFGTTAYNEQFF. The chain carries TRBV7-6 and TRBJ2-1, with TRBD2 matching 7 bases. The CDR3 runs 15 residues. V lost 3 bases, J lost 4 bases, and 6 bases stayed unmatched. Germline V gene lookup returns CDR1 SGHVS and CDR2 FNYEAQ. Full variable domain (missing parts from reference TRBV7-6 and TRBJ2-1): GAGVSQSPRYKVTKRGQDVALRCDPISGHVSLYWYRQALGQGPEFLTYFNYEAQQDKSGLPNDRFSAERPEGSISTLTIQRTEQRDSAMYRCASSFGTTAYNEQFFGPGTRLTVL.

A single count supports this clonotype. V gene TRBV12-3 or TRBV12-4 combines with J gene TRBJ2-1; 7 positions agree with TRBD2. The J segment lost 1 base and the V segment lost 2 bases, leaving 5 bases of the junction unmatched. CDR3 length: 16 amino acids. CDR3: CASSLRGGRSYNEQFF. The DNA of the CDR3 is TGTGCCAGCAGTTTAAGAGGCGGGAGATCCTACAATGAGCAGTTCTTC.

This clonotype was observed at least ten times. The J gene is TRBJ1-6, the V gene TRBV5-1; D gene ambiguous. The V end was cut by 9 bases, the J end by 8 bases, with 6 bases between. The CDR3 totals 10 residues. Germline CDR1 is SGHRS and CDR2 is YFSETQ. The CDR3 protein is CAMRYSPLHF. CDR3 coding DNA: TGCGCCATGCGGTATTCACCCCTCCACTTT.